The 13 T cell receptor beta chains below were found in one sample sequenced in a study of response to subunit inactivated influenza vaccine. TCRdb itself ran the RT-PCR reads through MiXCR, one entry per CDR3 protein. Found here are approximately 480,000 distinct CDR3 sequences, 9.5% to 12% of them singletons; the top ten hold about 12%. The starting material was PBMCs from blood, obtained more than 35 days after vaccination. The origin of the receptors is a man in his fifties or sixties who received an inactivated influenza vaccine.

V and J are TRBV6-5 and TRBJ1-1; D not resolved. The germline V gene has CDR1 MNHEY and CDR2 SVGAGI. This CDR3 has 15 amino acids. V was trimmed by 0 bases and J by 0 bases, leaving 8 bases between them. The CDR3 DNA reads TGTGCCAGCAGTTACTCGAGGGTTCTGAACACTGAAGCTTTCTTT. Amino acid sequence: CASSYSRVLNTEAFF.

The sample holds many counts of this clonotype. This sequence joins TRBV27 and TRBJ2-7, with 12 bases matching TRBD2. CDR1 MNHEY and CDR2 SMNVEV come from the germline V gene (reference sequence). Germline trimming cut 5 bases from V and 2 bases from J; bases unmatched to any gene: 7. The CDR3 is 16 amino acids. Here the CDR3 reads CASSTRTSGTTYEQYF. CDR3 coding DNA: TGTGCCAGCAGTACGCGGACTAGCGGGACCACCTACGAGCAGTACTTC.

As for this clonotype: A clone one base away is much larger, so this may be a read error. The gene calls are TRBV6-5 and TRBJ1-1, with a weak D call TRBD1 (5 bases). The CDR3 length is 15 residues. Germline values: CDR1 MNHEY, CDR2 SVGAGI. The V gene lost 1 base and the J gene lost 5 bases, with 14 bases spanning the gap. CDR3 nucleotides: TGTGCCAGCAGTTACTTAGGGGTAGGGAATACTGAAGCTTTCTTT. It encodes CASSYLGVGNTEAFF.

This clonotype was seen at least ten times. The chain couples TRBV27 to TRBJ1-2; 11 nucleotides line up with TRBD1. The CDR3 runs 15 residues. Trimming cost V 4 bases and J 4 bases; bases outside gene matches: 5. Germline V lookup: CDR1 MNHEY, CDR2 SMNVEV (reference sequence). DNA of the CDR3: TGTGCCAGCAGTTCTATAGGGACAGGGGGCTATGGCTACACCTTC. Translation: CASSSIGTGGYGYTF.

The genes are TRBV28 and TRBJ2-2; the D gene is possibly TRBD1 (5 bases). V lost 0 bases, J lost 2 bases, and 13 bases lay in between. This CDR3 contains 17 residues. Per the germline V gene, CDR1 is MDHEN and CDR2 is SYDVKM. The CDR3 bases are TGTGCCAGCAGTTTATGGGCCACAGGAGATAACACCGGGGAGCTGTTTTTT. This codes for CASSLWATGDNTGELFF.

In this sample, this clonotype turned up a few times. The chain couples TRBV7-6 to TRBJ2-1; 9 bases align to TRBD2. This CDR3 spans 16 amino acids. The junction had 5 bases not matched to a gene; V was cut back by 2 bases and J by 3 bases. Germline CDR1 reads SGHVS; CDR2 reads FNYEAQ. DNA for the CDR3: TGTGCCAGCAGCTTAAGAGGCGGGAGGGACTACAATGAGCAGTTCTTC. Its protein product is CASSLRGGRDYNEQFF.

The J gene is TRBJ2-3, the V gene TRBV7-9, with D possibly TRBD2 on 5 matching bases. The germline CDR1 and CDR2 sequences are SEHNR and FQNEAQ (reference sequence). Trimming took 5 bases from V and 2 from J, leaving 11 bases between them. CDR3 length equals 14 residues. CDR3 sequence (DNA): TGTGCCAGCAGCACCGGACTTACCACAGATACGCAGTATTTT. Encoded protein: CASSTGLTTDTQYF.

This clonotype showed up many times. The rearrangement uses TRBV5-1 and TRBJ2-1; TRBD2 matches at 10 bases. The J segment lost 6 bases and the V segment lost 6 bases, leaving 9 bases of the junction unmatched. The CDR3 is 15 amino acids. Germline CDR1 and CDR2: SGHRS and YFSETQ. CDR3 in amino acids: CASTLPSGSGNEQFF. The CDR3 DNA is TGCGCCAGCACCCTTCCTAGCGGGAGCGGCAATGAGCAGTTCTTC.

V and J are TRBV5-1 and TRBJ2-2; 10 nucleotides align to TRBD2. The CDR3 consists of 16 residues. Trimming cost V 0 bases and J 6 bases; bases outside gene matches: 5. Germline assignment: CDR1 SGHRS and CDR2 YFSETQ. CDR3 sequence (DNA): TGCGCCAGCAGCTTGGCGGTAGCGGGAGGACCCGGGGAGCTGTTTTTT. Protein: CASSLAVAGGPGELFF.

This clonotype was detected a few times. CDR3 in DNA: TGCGCCAGCAGCCAAGTCCCGACAGGGGCCGCCTACGAGCAGTACTTC. This encodes CASSQVPTGAAYEQYF. The rearrangement uses TRBV4-3 and TRBJ2-7; 8 bases align to TRBD1. Germline lookup yields CDR1 LGHNA and CDR2 YSLEER. This CDR3 spans 16 amino acids. The V and J ends lost 1 base and 2 bases, in that order; junction bases with no gene match: 7.

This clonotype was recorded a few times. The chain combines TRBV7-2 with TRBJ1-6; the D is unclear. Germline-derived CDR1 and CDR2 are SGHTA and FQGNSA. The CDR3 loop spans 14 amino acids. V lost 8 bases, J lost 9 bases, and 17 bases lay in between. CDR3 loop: CASLEGGWTSPLHF. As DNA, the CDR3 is TGTGCCAGCTTGGAGGGCGGGTGGACTTCACCCCTCCACTTT.

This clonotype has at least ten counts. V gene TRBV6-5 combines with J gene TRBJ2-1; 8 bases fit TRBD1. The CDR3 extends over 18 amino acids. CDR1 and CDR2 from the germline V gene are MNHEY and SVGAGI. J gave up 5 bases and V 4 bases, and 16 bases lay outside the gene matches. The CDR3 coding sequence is TGTGCCAGCAGTTTCCAAACAACCGGGACAGGAGGGCACAATGAGCAGTTCTTC. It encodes CASSFQTTGTGGHNEQFF.

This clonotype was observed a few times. The CDR3 coding sequence is TGCAGTGCCCTCCGGGACTATCCCTACGAGCAGTACTTC. It is translated as CSALRDYPYEQYF. V and J are TRBV20-1 and TRBJ2-7; TRBD2 matches 7 bases. The V gene's germline CDR1 is DFQATT and CDR2 SNEGSKA (reference sequence). The CDR3 is 13 amino acids. V was clipped by 6 bases and J by 2 bases; unmatched bases: 7.